This T cell receptor (beta chain) was obtained from a study of cytomegalovirus exposure and HLA in healthy donors. Study overall: Early released data comprised some 91 million unique TCRs from HLA-typed donors.

Though nominally healthy at sampling, donors likely had unrecorded immune exposures. Study-wide results and caveats: A later analysis showed that HLA-associated TCR beta chains had undergone more clonal expansion than equally common others. On later analysis, the bulk of CMV-associated TCR beta chains appeared to be HLA-restricted.

Both 60 Vbeta primers and 13 Jbeta primers went into the PCR. Clones were read by immunoSEQ multiplex PCR, and TCRdb kept only the in-frame ones, dropping some. There are approximately 120,000 clones in the sample, with 2.2% held by the top ten. For this clone: What it binds is not known.

Germline CDR1 and CDR2: LNHNV and YYDKDF (reference sequence). The CDR3 loop spans 15 amino acids. With 0 bases removed from V and 7 bases from J, the gap between germline ends came to 14 bases. This rearrangement joins TRBV15 to TRBJ2-3, with D perhaps matching TRBD2 (6 bases). This clonotype was sampled from a man aged 40-55 years in good health and CMV-seronegative. Sequences were obtained from PBMCs. Written as DNA, the CDR3 is TGTGCCACCAGCAGAGATTCGGGGGAGCGCTATACGCAGTATTTT. This encodes CATSRDSGERYTQYF.